This T cell receptor beta chain was sequenced during a study of high-grade serous ovarian cancer treatment subgroups. Some clones are missing from TCRdb's copy, which holds only in-frame ones; the method was immunoSEQ multiplex PCR. The sample shows about 16,000 clones, roughly 70% of them seen only once. The CDR3 contains 13 residues. Trimming stripped 4 bases from V and 12 bases from J, with 17 bases between. Germline V lookup: CDR1 SGDLS, CDR2 YYNGEE. Overall study findings and caveats: Higher neoantigen levels went with greater TCR clonal relatedness.

This clone has more than one count but fewer than ten. Its target is unknown. Tumor samples were taken before definitive surgery or chemotherapy. The chain employs TRBV9 and TRBJ1-3; D not certain. Sample: tumor tissue. This clonotype was sampled from a human donor with high-grade serous ovarian cancer. CDR3 residues: CASSNGRGRGIYF. The CDR3 DNA sequence: TGTGCCAGCAGCAACGGACGGGGAAGAGGCATATATTTT.